Below are 16 T cell receptor beta chains sequenced from a single sample in a study of identical twins. TCRdb re-derived calls from the 5' RACE reads in MiXCR, one entry per CDR3 protein. This sample has some 690,000 distinct CDR3 sequences, with 21% found just once. Another study also made use of these data, one on T cells expressing NK-cell markers.

The specimen sequenced was PBMCs. These receptors originate from a young woman in good health.

CDR3 amino acids: CSVEAGHGTDTQYF. The CDR3 bases are TGCAGCGTTGAGGCAGGCCATGGCACAGATACGCAGTATTTT. The gene calls are TRBV29-1 and TRBJ2-3; D gene unclear. Per germline, CDR1 SQVTM and CDR2 ANQGSEA. The V and J ends lost 3 bases and 1 base respectively, with 11 bases between them. The CDR3 spans 14 residues.

In its sample, this clonotype was seen a few times. V and J are TRBV5-5 and TRBJ2-7; D call uncertain. There are 14 residues in the CDR3. CDR1 is SGHKS and CDR2 is YYEKEE in the germline V gene (reference sequence). Trimming took 2 bases from V and 0 from J, leaving 9 bases between them. The CDR3 region is CASSFYQDSYEQYF. The CDR3 coding sequence is TGTGCCAGCAGCTTTTACCAGGACTCCTACGAGCAGTACTTC.

This chain's CDR3 is CATSRSGRGDTQYF. As DNA, the CDR3 is TGTGCCACCAGCAGAAGCGGGAGAGGAGATACGCAGTATTTT. This sequence joins TRBV15 and TRBJ2-3; 8 nucleotides match TRBD2. CDR1 and CDR2 (germline): LNHNV, YYDKDF (reference sequence). The CDR3 extends over 14 amino acids. The trim removed 2 bases at V and 5 bases at J, leaving 3 bases unmatched.

This clonotype showed up just a few times. V usage is TRBV4-3 and J usage is TRBJ1-4; 8 bases align to TRBD1. Germline lookup yields CDR1 LGHNA and CDR2 YSLEER. The ends lost 4 bases at V and 8 bases at J; junction bases unmatched: 6. The CDR3 is 14 amino acids. This CDR3 is CASSRTGGEEKLFF. CDR3 in DNA: TGCGCCAGCAGCCGAACAGGGGGAGAAGAAAAACTGTTTTTT.

The table lists this clonotype with a few counts. The J gene is TRBJ2-2, the V gene TRBV7-2, with D uncertain. CDR3 length equals 15 residues. V was pared by 6 bases and J by 3 bases, with 14 bases between. Germline V CDR1 and CDR2: SGHTA, FQGNSA. Here the CDR3 DNA reads TGTGCCAGCAGTCTCCACTGGGCGGACACCGGGGAGCTGTTTTTT. Its protein product is CASSLHWADTGELFF.

V usage is TRBV4-2 and J usage is TRBJ2-2, with D unclear. CDR3 length: 18 residues. Germline CDR1 LGHNA, CDR2 YNFKEQ. V lost 5 bases and J lost 5, with 24 bases in between. DNA of the CDR3: TGTGCCAGCAGCAGAACTTTAAGCGCCAAGCCTGGAACCGGGGAGCTGTTTTTT. Protein: CASSRTLSAKPGTGELFF.

This clonotype showed up just a few times. The chain couples TRBV29-1 to TRBJ2-6; weak D call: TRBD2 (6 bases). In germline, CDR1 is SQVTM, CDR2 ANQGSEA. The CDR3 is 16 residues long. Trimming shortened V by 7 bases and J by 2 bases, and 18 bases separated the two germline ends. The CDR3 sequence: CSGPSGAKAGANVLTF. CDR3 nucleotide sequence: TGCAGCGGGCCCTCGGGAGCCAAGGCTGGGGCCAACGTCCTGACTTTC.

The chain joins TRBV6-1 to TRBJ2-5, with 9 bases matching TRBD2. V lost 8 bases to trimming and J lost 4 bases; unmatched junction nucleotides: 11. There are 15 residues in the CDR3. Germline CDR1 MNHNS, CDR2 SASEGT. CDR3 region: CASLSRRGGGETQYF. CDR3 sequence (DNA): TGTGCCAGCTTGAGTCGGCGGGGGGGGGGAGAGACCCAGTACTTC.

This chain uses TRBV20-1 with TRBJ1-5, with D possibly TRBD1 on 5 matching bases. Germline lookup yields CDR1 DFQATT and CDR2 SNEGSKA (reference sequence). The ends were cut back, 2 bases at V and 0 bases at J, with 17 bases in the middle. CDR3 length: 17 amino acids. CDR3: CSARYSWGGFSNQPQHF. CDR3 DNA: TGCAGTGCTAGATACTCCTGGGGGGGATTTAGCAATCAGCCCCAGCATTTT.

V is TRBV7-2 and J is TRBJ2-5; 8 bases match TRBD1. The CDR3 totals 14 residues. The germline V gene encodes CDR1 SGHTA and CDR2 FQGNSA. The junction had 7 bases not matched to a gene; V was cut back by 5 bases and J by 5 bases. Written as DNA, the CDR3 is TGTGCCAGCAGCCGGTGGGACAGGCTGGAGACCCAGTACTTC. It translates to CASSRWDRLETQYF.

This clonotype was seen more than once but under ten times. The gene calls are TRBV12-3 or TRBV12-4 and TRBJ2-7; D ambiguous. This CDR3 is built from 15 residues. V was shortened by 6 bases and J by 0 bases, with 15 bases between the two germline ends. The CDR3 region has the DNA TGTGCCAGCAGCCCTCTCGGGTCCAGCTCCTACGAGCAGTACTTC. It encodes CASSPLGSSSYEQYF.

V and J are TRBV12-3 or TRBV12-4 and TRBJ2-1; 9 nucleotides line up with TRBD2. V gave up 3 bases and J gave up 0 bases; unmatched junction bases: 3. This CDR3 has 16 residues. CDR3 coding DNA: TGTGCCAGCAGTTTTCTAGCGGGAATCTCCTACAATGAGCAGTTCTTC. It yields the protein CASSFLAGISYNEQFF.

J is TRBJ2-2 and V is TRBV10-3; 11 bases match TRBD2. V shed 6 bases and J 7 bases; nucleotides not matched to a gene: 4. The CDR3 loop spans 14 amino acids. Germline V lookup: CDR1 ENHRY, CDR2 SYGVKD. CDR3: CAIRTSGNDGELFF. CDR3 in DNA: TGTGCCATCAGGACTAGCGGGAATGACGGGGAGCTGTTTTTT.

This clonotype came up many times. The chain couples TRBV2 to TRBJ2-1; TRBD2 is a possible D gene (5 bases). The CDR3 totals 14 residues. Germline values: CDR1 SNHLY, CDR2 FYNNEI. V was trimmed by 8 bases and J by 0 bases, leaving 11 bases between them. The CDR3 coding sequence is TGTGCCAGCTCTGACGAGGGCTCCTACAATGAGCAGTTCTTC. As protein: CASSDEGSYNEQFF.

This clonotype has more than one count but fewer than ten. The CDR3 region is CASSLVMSNQPQHF. The CDR3 nucleotides are TGTGCCAGCAGCTTGGTGATGAGCAATCAGCCCCAGCATTTT. The chain combines TRBV7-2 with TRBJ1-5; D gene unclear. In germline, CDR1 is SGHTA, CDR2 FQGNSA. Trimming removed 3 bases from V and 1 base from J, with 7 bases in between. This CDR3 has 14 residues.

Concerning this clonotype itself: Given a much more abundant clone one base away, this may be a read error. V is TRBV20-1 and J is TRBJ2-1; unclear D gene. Germline V CDR1 and CDR2: DFQATT, SNEGSKA (reference sequence). There are 12 residues in the CDR3. Between the trimmed V and J ends, which lost 0 bases and 10 bases, there was a span of 10 bases. The CDR3 DNA is TGCAGTGCTAGAGAAAGGGCGCGGGAGCAGTTCTTC. This codes for CSARERAREQFF.